This TCR beta chain was identified in a study of blood T cells in healthy people across ages. Germline V gene data show CDR1 as DFQATT and CDR2 as SNEGSKA (reference sequence). There are 13 residues in the CDR3. Trimming took off 0 bases at V and 1 base at J, with 7 bases between the two ends. This clonotype has more than one count but fewer than ten. For the second PCR, which ran for 7 to 11 cycles, a sample-barcoded 5' primer and a J-beta primer mix were used. TCRdb ran MiXCR on the 5' RACE reads and lists one entry per CDR3 protein. The sample lists hundreds of thousands of distinct CDR3 sequences, about 61% seen once, with roughly 25% in the top ten.

This sequence originates from a middle-aged man in good health. The J gene is TRBJ2-7, the V gene TRBV20-1, with D unresolved. The sample consisted of blood. The CDR3 here is CSARDQASYEQYF. For the CDR3, the DNA is TGCAGTGCTAGAGATCAGGCGTCCTACGAGCAGTACTTC.